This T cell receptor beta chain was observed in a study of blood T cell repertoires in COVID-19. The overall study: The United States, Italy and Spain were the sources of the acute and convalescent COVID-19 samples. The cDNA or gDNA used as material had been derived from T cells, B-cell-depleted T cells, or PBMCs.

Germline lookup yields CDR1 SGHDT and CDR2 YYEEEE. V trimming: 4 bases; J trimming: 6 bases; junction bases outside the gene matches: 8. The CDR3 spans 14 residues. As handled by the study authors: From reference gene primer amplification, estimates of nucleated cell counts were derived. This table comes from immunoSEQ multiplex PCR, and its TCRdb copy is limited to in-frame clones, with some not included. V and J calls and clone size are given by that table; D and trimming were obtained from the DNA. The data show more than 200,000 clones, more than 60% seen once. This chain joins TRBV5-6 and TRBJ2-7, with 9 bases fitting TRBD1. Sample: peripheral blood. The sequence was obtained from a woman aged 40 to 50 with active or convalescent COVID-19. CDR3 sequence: CASSPQTGGGEQYF. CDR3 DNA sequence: TGTGCCAGCAGCCCCCAGACAGGGGGAGGCGAGCAGTACTTC.